The 22 T cell receptor beta chains reported below all come from one sample, sequenced in a study of blood T cell repertoires in COVID-19. Sequenced by immunoSEQ multiplex PCR; TCRdb stores in-frame clones only, minus some. The sample carries about 59,000 clones, approximately 85% recorded once. Sequenced sample: peripheral blood. The receptors come from a human donor in a cohort sampled during active COVID-19.

Concerning this clone itself: This same CDR3 is encoded by further DNA sequences in the sample. This sequence joins TRBV19 and TRBJ1-1; D perhaps matches TRBD1 (6 bases). Trimming shortened V by 3 bases and J by 2 bases, and 10 bases separated the two germline ends. Germline CDR1 is LNHDA and CDR2 is SQIVND (reference sequence). The length of the CDR3 is 14 residues. The CDR3 bases are TGTGCCAGTAGTATCGGCAGGGGAAACACTGAAGCTTTCTTT. Translating gives CASSIGRGNTEAFF.

The rearrangement uses TRBV9 and TRBJ2-1, with TRBD2 identical over 11 bases. The CDR3 has 17 residues. Germline CDR1 reads SGDLS; CDR2 reads YYNGEE. J gave up 8 bases and V 0 bases, and 10 bases lay outside the gene matches. CDR3 DNA sequence: TGTGCCAGCAGCGTAGGTAGCGGGGGGGCCGGAGGTGATGAGCAGTTCTTC. Translated: CASSVGSGGAGGDEQFF.

The chain recombines TRBV5-1 with TRBJ2-3; 9 positions match TRBD2. CDR1 is SGHRS, CDR2 YFSETQ, per germline. The CDR3 totals 16 residues. The V and J ends lost 2 bases and 1 base, in that order; junction bases with no gene match: 5. In nucleotides, the CDR3 is TGCGCCAGCAGCTTACTTCCTAGCGGGGGCACAGATACGCAGTATTTT. Its protein is CASSLLPSGGTDTQYF.

This rearrangement joins TRBV7-6 to TRBJ2-5; a possible D gene is TRBD2 (6 bases). Germline assignment: CDR1 SGHVS and CDR2 FNYEAQ. CDR3 size: 17 residues. V shed 1 base and J shed 2 bases, with 17 bases lying between them. The CDR3 DNA sequence: TGTGCCAGCAGCTTAGAACGCCCTGCGGGGCGACAAGAGACCCAGTACTTC. Encoded protein: CASSLERPAGRQETQYF.

The chain couples TRBV12-3 or TRBV12-4 to TRBJ1-2, with D uncertain. The CDR3 spans 12 residues. V shed 3 bases and J shed 6 bases, with 8 bases lying between them. The CDR3 reads CASSFSRNGYTF. The CDR3 DNA reads TGTGCCAGCAGTTTTTCGAGGAATGGCTACACCTTC.

This clone was detected a few times. Here the CDR3 DNA reads TGCGCCAGCAGCTCGGGACAGGCCCTCAACACCGGGGAGCTGTTTTTT. Its translation: CASSSGQALNTGELFF. The chain carries TRBV5-1 and TRBJ2-2; TRBD1 agrees at 8 bases. CDR3 length: 16 residues. Germline trimming cut 3 bases from V and 2 bases from J; bases unmatched to any gene: 6. The germline V gene has CDR1 SGHRS and CDR2 YFSETQ.

The V and J genes are TRBV23-1 and TRBJ2-5; D call uncertain. TRBV23-1 carries the ORF label, with uncertain function. Between the trimmed V and J ends, which lost 7 bases and 5 bases, there was a span of 23 bases. There are 16 residues in the CDR3. The CDR3 nucleotides are TGCGCCAGCATTCCTCATCATGACCTCCTGGAGGAGACCCAGTACTTC. This encodes CASIPHHDLLEETQYF.

The gene calls are TRBV9 and TRBJ1-6; D possibly corresponds to TRBD1 (6 bases). CDR1 SGDLS and CDR2 YYNGEE come from the germline V gene. The CDR3 contains 15 residues. Trimming removed 10 bases at V and 0 bases at J, with 14 bases between. DNA for the CDR3: TGTGCCTCCAACCAGGACAGCTCCTATAATTCACCCCTCCACTTT. Translated, it gives CASNQDSSYNSPLHF.

V is TRBV27 and J is TRBJ2-3, with TRBD1 identical over 7 bases. CDR3 length equals 14 residues. V was pared by 2 bases and J by 5 bases, with 4 bases of the junction left unmatched. The V gene's germline CDR1 is MNHEY and CDR2 SMNVEV (reference sequence). The chain's CDR3 is CASSLRDSKDTQYF. CDR3 DNA sequence: TGTGCCAGCAGTTTAAGGGACAGTAAAGATACGCAGTATTTT.

The chain carries TRBV4-3 and TRBJ1-4; D perhaps matches TRBD1 (5 bases). The CDR3 length is 15 residues. Germline V lookup: CDR1 LGHNA, CDR2 YSLEER. The V and J ends lost 3 bases and 2 bases respectively, with 10 bases between them. The CDR3 loop reads CASSQGGSTNEKLFF. CDR3 DNA: TGCGCCAGCAGCCAGGGGGGGAGCACTAATGAAAAACTGTTTTTT.

There are a few counts of this clone. The DNA of the CDR3 is TGTGCCAGCAGCCTAAAGGGGGAGCGGAGCAGGGACGAGCAGTACTTC. Residues: CASSLKGERSRDEQYF. The V gene is TRBV7-3, the J gene TRBJ2-7, with a weak D call TRBD1 (6 bases). The CDR3 sequence is 16 residues long. The V and J ends lost 5 bases and 5 bases respectively, with 22 bases between them. In germline, CDR1 is SGHTA, CDR2 FQGTGA.

The chain employs TRBV2 and TRBJ2-3; D might be TRBD2 (5 bases). V was cut by 6 bases and J by 6 bases, with 19 bases left in between. The CDR3 is 15 amino acids. The V gene's germline CDR1 is SNHLY and CDR2 FYNNEI. CDR3 loop: CASRGSQEGDDTQYF. CDR3 sequence (DNA): TGTGCCAGCAGAGGTTCCCAAGAGGGAGATGATACGCAGTATTTT. The whole variable domain, remainder taken from reference TRBV2 and TRBJ2-3, is EPEVTQTPSHQVTQMGQEVILRCVPISNHLYFYWYRQILGQKVEFLVSFYNNEISEKSEIFDDQFSVERPDGSNFTLKIRSTKLEDSAMYFCASRGSQEGDDTQYFGPGTRLTVL.

The chain uses TRBV29-1 and TRBJ2-7; TRBD1 matches 8 bases. The CDR3 sequence is 13 residues long. Per germline, CDR1 SQVTM and CDR2 ANQGSEA. With 4 bases clipped from V and 4 bases from J, the junction kept 6 bases outside the gene matches. CDR3 nucleotides: TGCAGCGTTGCAGGACAGGGCCTATACGAGCAGTACTTC. Amino acid sequence: CSVAGQGLYEQYF.

V usage is TRBV29-1 and J usage is TRBJ1-3; possibly TRBD1 for D (6 bases). Germline V gene data show CDR1 as SQVTM and CDR2 as ANQGSEA. CDR3 length: 14 amino acids. The CDR3 is CSAARGGVGNTIYF. CDR3 coding DNA: TGCAGTGCTGCTAGGGGGGGCGTTGGAAACACCATATATTTT.

The chain joins TRBV2 to TRBJ1-2; weak D call: TRBD1 (5 bases). The length of the CDR3 is 13 residues. CDR1 and CDR2 (germline): SNHLY, FYNNEI. Trimming stripped 9 bases from V and 6 bases from J, with 17 bases between. The CDR3 reads CARPTLGPDGYTF. The DNA for the CDR3 is TGTGCCAGGCCGACCTTGGGGCCCGATGGCTACACCTTC.

The chain employs TRBV9 and TRBJ2-2; possible D gene TRBD1, 5 bases. Germline loops: CDR1 SGDLS, CDR2 YYNGEE. The CDR3 totals 13 residues. Trimming stripped 1 base from V and 6 bases from J, with 7 bases between. In nucleotides, the CDR3 is TGTGCCAGCAGCGTAACAGGTCCCGGGGAGCTGTTTTTT. Amino acid sequence: CASSVTGPGELFF.

The V call is TRBV6-5, the J call TRBJ1-2; maybe TRBD1 (6 bases). V lost 6 bases, J lost 8 bases, and 13 bases lay in between. Germline CDR1 is MNHEY and CDR2 is SVGAGI. The CDR3 covers 12 residues. The CDR3 DNA sequence: TGTGCCAGCAGGTCAGGGGTACGAGGCTACACCTTC. Translation gives CASRSGVRGYTF.

This chain connects TRBV9 to TRBJ2-2; 9 positions match TRBD2. CDR1 and CDR2 (germline): SGDLS, YYNGEE. The CDR3 runs 18 residues. The ends lost 4 bases at V and 4 bases at J; junction bases unmatched: 14. The CDR3 nucleotides read TGTGCCAGCAGCCCAAACCACCCCGGCGGGGGGGCCACCGGGGAGCTGTTTTTT. Translation: CASSPNHPGGGATGELFF.

The J gene is TRBJ2-1, the V gene TRBV3-1 (or the pseudogene TRBV3-2), with 13 nucleotides matching TRBD2. The CDR3 runs to 14 residues. Germline loops: CDR1 LGHDT, CDR2 YNNKEL (reference sequence). V gave up 7 bases and J gave up 5 bases; unmatched junction bases: 2. The CDR3 spells CASTTSGGDNEQFF. CDR3 nucleotides: TGTGCCAGCACTACTAGCGGGGGGGACAATGAGCAGTTCTTC.

The chain uses TRBV30 and TRBJ1-1; 7 nucleotides line up with TRBD1. This CDR3 is 12 amino acids long. V was pared by 4 bases and J by 5 bases, with 4 bases of the junction left unmatched. Germline values: CDR1 GTSNPN, CDR2 SVGIG (reference sequence). In DNA form, the CDR3 reads TGTGCCTGGATGAGGGGGCGGACTGAAGCTTTCTTT. Its translation: CAWMRGRTEAFF.

The chain carries TRBV30 and TRBJ2-2; the D is unclear. From germline, CDR1 is GTSNPN and CDR2 SVGIG (reference sequence). This CDR3 has 13 residues. Trimming took 0 bases from V and 4 from J, leaving 6 bases between them. CDR3 in amino acids: CAWSVIGTGELFF. CDR3 sequence (DNA): TGTGCCTGGAGTGTTATCGGCACCGGGGAGCTGTTTTTT. The variable domain in full, with the rest retrieved from reference TRBV30 and TRBJ2-2, is SQTIHQWPATLVQPVGSPLSLECTVEGTSNPNLYWYRQAAGRGLQLLFYSVGIGQISSEVPQNLSASRPQDRQFILSSKKLLLSDSGFYLCAWSVIGTGELFFGEGSRLTVL.

The chain has TRBV10-3 and TRBJ2-7; no reliable D call. Per germline, CDR1 ENHRY and CDR2 SYGVKD. Trimming shortened V by 3 bases and J by 0 bases, and 9 bases separated the two germline ends. There are 14 residues in the CDR3. Written as DNA, the CDR3 is TGTGCCATCAGTGACCCAATCAGCTCCTACGAGCAGTACTTC. Encoded protein: CAISDPISSYEQYF.